What follows are 21 T cell receptor beta chains derived from one specimen sequenced in a study of cytomegalovirus exposure and HLA in healthy donors. The PCR ran on 60 Vbeta and 13 Jbeta primers. Repertoires were generated with immunoSEQ multiplex PCR, while TCRdb's copy carries only in-frame clones and drops some. The sample yields over 140,000 clones, roughly four fifths seen once. Sequencing was done on a sample of PBMCs. The source of these receptors is a man aged 25 to 40 in good health and CMV-seropositive.

This rearrangement joins TRBV28 to TRBJ1-5, with 8 nucleotides matching TRBD1. V gave up 2 bases and J gave up 0 bases; unmatched junction bases: 3. This CDR3 is 16 amino acids long. Germline assignment: CDR1 MDHEN and CDR2 SYDVKM. The CDR3 is CASSLDRGVSNQPQHF. CDR3 nucleotides: TGTGCCAGCAGTTTAGACAGGGGAGTTAGCAATCAGCCCCAGCATTTT.

The V call is TRBV7-9, the J call TRBJ1-2; D gene ambiguous. Germline assignment: CDR1 SEHNR and CDR2 FQNEAQ (reference sequence). V was pared by 0 bases and J by 7 bases, with 12 bases between. The CDR3 is 14 amino acids. This CDR3 reads CASSLAPGVGGYTF. The CDR3 DNA reads TGTGCCAGCAGCTTAGCGCCCGGGGTAGGTGGCTACACCTTC.

V is TRBV12-5 and J is TRBJ1-5, with D possibly being TRBD1 (5 bases). V was trimmed by 7 bases and J by 2 bases, leaving 15 bases between them. This CDR3 is 15 amino acids long. Germline V gives CDR1 LGHNT, CDR2 FRNRAP. In DNA, the CDR3 is TGTGCTAGTGCCACGGGACGGGGGGGCAATCAGCCCCAGCATTTT. It yields the protein CASATGRGGNQPQHF.

The chain employs TRBV4-2 and TRBJ2-5; the D gene is possibly TRBD2 (6 bases). The DNA end lines up better with TRBJ2-7; the J call may be wrong. The CDR3 extends over 15 amino acids. Germline V gene lookup returns CDR1 LGHNA and CDR2 YNFKEQ. The CDR3 reads CASSQSLARLDEQYF. The CDR3 DNA is TGTGCCAGCAGCCAGTCACTAGCCCGCCTAGACGAGCAGTACTTC.

The rearrangement joins TRBV15 to TRBJ1-1; D uncertain. The V gene lost 0 bases and the J gene lost 3 bases, with 8 bases spanning the gap. This CDR3 region has 14 residues. Germline CDR1 is LNHNV and CDR2 is YYDKDF (reference sequence). CDR3 sequence reads: CATSRDPGYTEAFF. DNA for the CDR3: TGTGCCACCAGCAGAGATCCCGGGTACACTGAAGCTTTCTTT.

The chain couples TRBV7-8 to TRBJ1-1, with D unresolved. The V gene lost 5 bases and the J gene lost 4 bases, with 11 bases spanning the gap. CDR3 length: 13 amino acids. Germline-derived CDR1 and CDR2 are SGHVS and FQNEAQ. CDR3 region: CASSGQATTEAFF. The CDR3, as DNA: TGTGCCAGCAGCGGTCAGGCGACCACTGAAGCTTTCTTT.

J is TRBJ1-1 and V is TRBV30, with a tentative D call TRBD1 (6 bases). With 2 bases removed from V and 6 bases from J, the gap between germline ends came to 22 bases. The CDR3 has 16 amino acids. Germline V gene data show CDR1 as GTSNPN and CDR2 as SVGIG (reference sequence). In DNA, the CDR3 is TGTGCCTGGAGTCGTCTCCGAGGATGGGGGGGCGCTGAAGCTTTCTTT. It translates to CAWSRLRGWGGAEAFF.

This clone was observed a few times. Here the CDR3 reads CASSPRAGRNQPQHF. CDR3 bases: TGTGCCAGCAGTCCCCGAGCAGGGAGGAATCAGCCCCAGCATTTT. The chain is built from TRBV6-4 and TRBJ1-5, with D perhaps matching TRBD1 (5 bases). Germline CDR1 reads MRHNA; CDR2 reads SNTAGT. The V end was cut by 5 bases, the J end by 4 bases, with 15 bases between. The length of the CDR3 is 15 residues.

The V gene is TRBV5-4, the J gene TRBJ1-4; unclear D gene. This CDR3 has 16 amino acids. The V gene lost 4 bases and the J gene lost 0 bases, with 13 bases spanning the gap. The V gene's germline CDR1 is SGHNT and CDR2 YYREEE (reference sequence). CDR3 DNA sequence: TGTGCCAGCAGCCGTGGTGGCGGGGCAACTAATGAAAAACTGTTTTTT. Encoded protein: CASSRGGGATNEKLFF.

The genes are TRBV9 and TRBJ2-5, with TRBD2 as a possible D gene (6 bases). CDR3 size: 18 residues. V was trimmed by 3 bases and J by 3 bases, leaving 24 bases between them. Germline V CDR1 and CDR2: SGDLS, YYNGEE. The CDR3 here is CASSGWGSVAESKETQYF. CDR3 DNA sequence: TGTGCCAGCAGCGGATGGGGGTCAGTAGCGGAGTCGAAAGAGACCCAGTACTTC. The full variable domain, in which reference TRBV9 and TRBJ2-5 provide the parts outside the CDR3, is DSGVTQTPKHLITATGQRVTLRCSPRSGDLSVYWYQQSLDQGLQFLIQYYNGEERAKGNILERFSAQQFPDLHSELNLSSLELGDSALYFCASSGWGSVAESKETQYFGPGTRLLVL.

This clone showed up just once. The chain links TRBV5-1 to TRBJ2-7; 10 bases are a match to TRBD2. Looked up from germline, CDR1 is SGHRS and CDR2 is YFSETQ. The CDR3 is 16 amino acids. With 7 bases clipped from V and 4 bases from J, the junction kept 14 bases outside the gene matches. The chain's CDR3 is CASGSGPSGRSYEQYF. DNA of the CDR3: TGCGCCAGCGGCTCCGGACCTAGCGGGAGATCTTACGAGCAGTACTTC.

As to this clone: The junction does not match germline at one end; this may be a read error. V is TRBV6-5 and J is TRBJ1-6, with D uncertain. CDR1 and CDR2 from the germline V gene are MNHEY and SVGAGI. This CDR3 comprises 13 residues. CDR3 sequence (DNA): TGTGCCAGCAGTTACCAGGATCGTTCACCCCCCCACTTT. Translated: CASSYQDRSPPHF.

Many counts were recorded for this clone. This chain connects TRBV7-2 to TRBJ2-1, with D unclear. Trimming cost V 5 bases and J 10 bases, with 15 bases left between them. CDR3 size: 13 residues. CDR1 and CDR2 from the germline V gene are SGHTA and FQGNSA. The chain's CDR3 is CASSTSPGREQFF. For the CDR3, the DNA is TGTGCCAGCAGCACCAGTCCGGGTAGGGAGCAGTTCTTC.

The V call is TRBV6-1, the J call TRBJ2-2, with D perhaps TRBD2 (6 bases). The CDR3 has 14 residues. CDR1 MNHNS and CDR2 SASEGT come from the germline V gene. V shed 6 bases and J shed 6 bases, with 14 bases lying between them. CDR3 sequence: CASRDYTAPGELFF. The CDR3 bases are TGTGCCAGCAGGGACTACACGGCGCCCGGGGAGCTGTTTTTT.

The V gene is TRBV7-3, the J gene TRBJ2-3, with D possibly matching TRBD1 (5 bases). Between the trimmed V and J ends, which lost 11 bases and 2 bases, there was a span of 17 bases. The germline V gene has CDR1 SGHTA and CDR2 FQGTGA. CDR3 length equals 14 residues. The CDR3 sequence is CAPSDNGDTDTQYF. CDR3 nucleotides: TGTGCCCCCTCGGACAATGGAGACACAGATACGCAGTATTTT.

V usage is TRBV28 and J usage is TRBJ1-1; tentatively, D is TRBD1 (5 bases). V was clipped by 6 bases and J by 9 bases, with 17 bases between them. Germline values: CDR1 MDHEN, CDR2 SYDVKM. This CDR3 contains 13 residues. CDR3 nucleotides: TGTGCCAGCAGCCAGGGAGGAGAGTCCCAAGCTTTCTTT. Its translation: CASSQGGESQAFF.

V gene TRBV29-1 combines with J gene TRBJ2-3; 11 positions agree with TRBD2. V was pared by 3 bases and J by 6 bases, with 8 bases of the junction left unmatched. Germline V gene sequence: CDR1 SQVTM, CDR2 ANQGSEA. The CDR3 sequence is 15 residues long. DNA of the CDR3: TGCAGCGTTGATGGGACTAGCGGCGCGACGGATACGCAGTATTTT. It specifies CSVDGTSGATDTQYF.

The chain couples TRBV28 to TRBJ2-7, with no clear D. Germline assignment: CDR1 MDHEN and CDR2 SYDVKM. The V end was cut by 3 bases, the J end by 4 bases, with 13 bases between. This CDR3 region has 14 residues. The CDR3: CASSLAMGSYEQYF. The CDR3 coding sequence is TGTGCCAGCAGTTTGGCTATGGGCTCGTACGAGCAGTACTTC.

This rearrangement joins TRBV5-6 to TRBJ2-1; 10 bases line up with TRBD2. Trimming removed 0 bases from V and 7 bases from J; junction bases left unmatched: 4. Germline assignment: CDR1 SGHDT and CDR2 YYEEEE. This CDR3 contains 15 residues. The CDR3 sequence is CASSLALAGDNEQFF. The CDR3 coding sequence is TGTGCCAGCAGCTTGGCTCTAGCGGGGGATAATGAGCAGTTCTTC.

Here the CDR3 reads CASSSSGGRYEQYF. CDR3 sequence (DNA): TGTGCCAGTAGTTCCTCAGGGGGTCGATACGAGCAGTACTTC. The V and J genes are TRBV19 and TRBJ2-7; TRBD1 matches at 7 bases. The germline V gene has CDR1 LNHDA and CDR2 SQIVND (reference sequence). The J segment lost 4 bases and the V segment lost 5 bases, leaving 8 bases of the junction unmatched. This CDR3 contains 14 residues.

This chain connects TRBV28 to TRBJ2-5; 12 nucleotides agree with TRBD1. The CDR3 sequence is 15 residues long. Unmatched junction bases numbered 4, after V lost 3 bases and J lost 5 bases. CDR1 is MDHEN, CDR2 SYDVKM, per germline. CDR3 sequence reads: CASSLGQGAGETQYF. The CDR3, as DNA: TGTGCCAGCAGTTTGGGACAGGGGGCAGGGGAGACCCAGTACTTC.